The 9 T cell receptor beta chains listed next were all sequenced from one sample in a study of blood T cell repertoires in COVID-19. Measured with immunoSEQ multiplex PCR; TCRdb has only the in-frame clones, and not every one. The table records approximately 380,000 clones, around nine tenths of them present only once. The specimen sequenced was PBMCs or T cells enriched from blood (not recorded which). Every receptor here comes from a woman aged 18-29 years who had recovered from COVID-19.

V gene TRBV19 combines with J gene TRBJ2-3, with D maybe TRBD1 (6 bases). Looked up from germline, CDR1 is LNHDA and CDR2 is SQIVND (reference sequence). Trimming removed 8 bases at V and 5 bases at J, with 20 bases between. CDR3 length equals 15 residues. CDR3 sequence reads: CASQSLGAAGDTQYF. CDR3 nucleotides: TGTGCCAGTCAAAGTTTGGGGGCAGCTGGAGATACGCAGTATTTT.

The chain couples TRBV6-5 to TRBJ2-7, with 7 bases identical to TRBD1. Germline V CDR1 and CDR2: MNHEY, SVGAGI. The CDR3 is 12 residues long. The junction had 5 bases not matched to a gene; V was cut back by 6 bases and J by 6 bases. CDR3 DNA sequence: TGTGCCAGCAGCCTCGACAGGGCCGAGCAGTACTTC. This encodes CASSLDRAEQYF.

The CDR3 protein is CASSRGSGNIQYF. In DNA form, the CDR3 reads TGTGCCAGCAGTCGGGGGTCAGGCAACATTCAGTACTTC. The rearrangement links TRBV6-5 to TRBJ2-4; D is possibly TRBD2 (6 bases). Trimming left V 5 bases short and J 7 bases short, with 12 bases between. The CDR3 has 13 amino acids. Germline V gives CDR1 MNHEY, CDR2 SVGAGI.

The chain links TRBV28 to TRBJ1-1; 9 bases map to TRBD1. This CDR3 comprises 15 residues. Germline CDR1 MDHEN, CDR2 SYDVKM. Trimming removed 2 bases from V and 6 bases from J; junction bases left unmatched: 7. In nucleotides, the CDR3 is TGTGCCAGCAGTTTAGCGGACAGGGGATTCTCTGAAGCTTTCTTT. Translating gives CASSLADRGFSEAFF.

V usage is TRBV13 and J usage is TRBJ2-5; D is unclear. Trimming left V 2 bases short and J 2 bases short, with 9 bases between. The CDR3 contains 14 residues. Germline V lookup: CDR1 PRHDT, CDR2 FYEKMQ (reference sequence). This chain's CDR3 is CASSLKADQETQYF. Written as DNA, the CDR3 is TGTGCCAGCAGCTTAAAGGCGGATCAAGAGACCCAGTACTTC.

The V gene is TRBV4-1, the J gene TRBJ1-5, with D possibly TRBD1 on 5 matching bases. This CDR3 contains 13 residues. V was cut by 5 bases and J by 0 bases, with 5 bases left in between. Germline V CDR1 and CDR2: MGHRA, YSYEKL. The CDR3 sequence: CASSGHSNQPQHF. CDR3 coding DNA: TGCGCCAGCAGCGGACATAGCAATCAGCCCCAGCATTTT.

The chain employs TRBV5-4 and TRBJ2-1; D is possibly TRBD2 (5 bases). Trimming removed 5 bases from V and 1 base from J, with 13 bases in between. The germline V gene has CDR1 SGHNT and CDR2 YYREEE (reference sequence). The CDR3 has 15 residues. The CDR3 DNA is TGTGCCAGCAGTTTTGAGGGTCGGTCCTACAATGAGCAGTTCTTC. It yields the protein CASSFEGRSYNEQFF.

CDR3 nucleotides: TGTGCCAGCAGCGGACAGACTAATTCACCCCTCCACTTT. Amino acids: CASSGQTNSPLHF. The V and J genes are TRBV7-2 and TRBJ1-6, with TRBD1 as a possible D gene (6 bases). V gave up 5 bases and J gave up 6 bases, with 8 bases separating them. This CDR3 has 13 amino acids. Germline CDR1 reads SGHTA; CDR2 reads FQGNSA.

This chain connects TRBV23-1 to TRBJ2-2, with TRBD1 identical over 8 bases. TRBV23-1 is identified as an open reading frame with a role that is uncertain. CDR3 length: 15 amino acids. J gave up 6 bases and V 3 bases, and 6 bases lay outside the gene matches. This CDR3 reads CASSHLDRVSGELFF. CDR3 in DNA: TGCGCCAGCAGTCATCTGGACAGGGTATCCGGGGAGCTGTTTTTT.